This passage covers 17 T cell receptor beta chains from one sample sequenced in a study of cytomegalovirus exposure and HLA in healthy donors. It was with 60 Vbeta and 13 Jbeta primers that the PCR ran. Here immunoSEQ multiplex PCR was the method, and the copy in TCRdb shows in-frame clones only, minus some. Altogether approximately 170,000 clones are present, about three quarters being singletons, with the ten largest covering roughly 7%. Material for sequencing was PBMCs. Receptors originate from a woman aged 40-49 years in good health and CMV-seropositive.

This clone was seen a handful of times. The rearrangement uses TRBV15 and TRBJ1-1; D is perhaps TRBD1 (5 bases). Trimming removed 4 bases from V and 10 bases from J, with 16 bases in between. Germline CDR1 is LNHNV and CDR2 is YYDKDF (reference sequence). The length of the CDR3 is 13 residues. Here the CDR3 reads CATSKGATRGAFF. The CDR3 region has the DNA TGTGCCACCAGCAAAGGGGCTACCCGTGGAGCTTTCTTT.

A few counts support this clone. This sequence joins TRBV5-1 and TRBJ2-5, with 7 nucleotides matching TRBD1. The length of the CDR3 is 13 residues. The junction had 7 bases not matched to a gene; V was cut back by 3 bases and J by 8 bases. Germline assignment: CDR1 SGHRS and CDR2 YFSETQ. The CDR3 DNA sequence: TGCGCCAGCAGCTCCCAGACAGGGCGAACCCAGTACTTC. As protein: CASSSQTGRTQYF.

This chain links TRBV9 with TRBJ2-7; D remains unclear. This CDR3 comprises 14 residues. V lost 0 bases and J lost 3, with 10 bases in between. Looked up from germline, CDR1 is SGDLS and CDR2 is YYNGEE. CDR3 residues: CASSVEPLNYEQYF. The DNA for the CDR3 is TGTGCCAGCAGCGTAGAGCCCCTCAACTACGAGCAGTACTTC.

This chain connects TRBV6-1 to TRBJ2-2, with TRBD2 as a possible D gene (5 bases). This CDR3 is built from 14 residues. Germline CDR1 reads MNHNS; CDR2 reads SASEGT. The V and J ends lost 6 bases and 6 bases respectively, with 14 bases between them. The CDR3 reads CASSEGQWAGELFF. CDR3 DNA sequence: TGTGCCAGCAGCGAGGGCCAGTGGGCCGGGGAGCTGTTTTTT.

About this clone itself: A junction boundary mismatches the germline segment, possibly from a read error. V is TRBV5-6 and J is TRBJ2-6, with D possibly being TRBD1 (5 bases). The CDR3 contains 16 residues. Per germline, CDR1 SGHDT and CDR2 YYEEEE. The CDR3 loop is CASSLIQPSGANGLTF. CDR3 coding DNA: TGTGCCAGCAGCTTGATACAGCCATCTGGGGCCAACGGCCTGACTTTC.

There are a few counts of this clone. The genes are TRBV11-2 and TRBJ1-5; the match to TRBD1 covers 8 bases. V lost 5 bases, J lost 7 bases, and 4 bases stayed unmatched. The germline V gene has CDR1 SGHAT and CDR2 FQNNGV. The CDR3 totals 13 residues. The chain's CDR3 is CASSPDRDQPQHF. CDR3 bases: TGTGCCAGCAGCCCGGACAGGGACCAGCCCCAGCATTTT. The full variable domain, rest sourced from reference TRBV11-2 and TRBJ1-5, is EAGVAQSPRYKIIEKRQSVAFWCNPISGHATLYWYQQILGQGPKLLIQFQNNGVVDDSQLPKDRFSAERLKGVDSTLKIQPAKLEDSAVYLCASSPDRDQPQHFGDGTRLSIL.

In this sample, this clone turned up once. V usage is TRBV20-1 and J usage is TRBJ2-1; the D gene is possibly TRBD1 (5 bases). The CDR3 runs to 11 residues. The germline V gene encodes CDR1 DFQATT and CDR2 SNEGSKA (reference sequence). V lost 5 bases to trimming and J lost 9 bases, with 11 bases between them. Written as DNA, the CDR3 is TGCAGTGCTCAGGGTCTACTTGAGCAGTTCTTC. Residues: CSAQGLLEQFF.

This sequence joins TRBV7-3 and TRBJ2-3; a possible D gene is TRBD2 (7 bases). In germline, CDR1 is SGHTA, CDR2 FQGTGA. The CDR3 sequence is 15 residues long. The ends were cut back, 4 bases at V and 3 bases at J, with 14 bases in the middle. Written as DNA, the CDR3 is TGTGCCAGCAGCTGGACGGGGGGCCAGACAGATACGCAGTATTTT. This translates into CASSWTGGQTDTQYF. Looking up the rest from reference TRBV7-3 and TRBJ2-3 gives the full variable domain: GAGVSQTPSNKVTEKGKYVELRCDPISGHTALYWYRQSLGQGPEFLIYFQGTGAADDSGLPNDRFFAVRPEGSVSTLKIQRTERGDSAVYLCASSWTGGQTDTQYFGPGTRLTVL.

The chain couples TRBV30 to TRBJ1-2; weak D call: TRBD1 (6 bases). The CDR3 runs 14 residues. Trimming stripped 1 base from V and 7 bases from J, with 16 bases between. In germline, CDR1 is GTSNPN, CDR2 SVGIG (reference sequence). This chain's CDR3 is CAWSGTGNLIGYTF. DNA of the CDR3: TGTGCCTGGAGTGGAACAGGGAATTTGATTGGCTACACCTTC.

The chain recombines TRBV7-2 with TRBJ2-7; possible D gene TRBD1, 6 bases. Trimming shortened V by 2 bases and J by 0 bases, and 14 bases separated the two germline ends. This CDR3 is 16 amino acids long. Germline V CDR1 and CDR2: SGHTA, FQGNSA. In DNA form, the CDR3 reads TGTGCCAGCAGCTTATCTAAGACAGGATCCTCCTACGAGCAGTACTTC. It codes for CASSLSKTGSSYEQYF.

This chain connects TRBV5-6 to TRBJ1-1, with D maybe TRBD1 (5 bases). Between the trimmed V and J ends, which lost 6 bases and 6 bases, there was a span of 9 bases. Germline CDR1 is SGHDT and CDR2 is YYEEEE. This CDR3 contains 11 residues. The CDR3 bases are TGTGCCAGCACCCGGGACTCTGAAGCTTTCTTT. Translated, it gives CASTRDSEAFF.

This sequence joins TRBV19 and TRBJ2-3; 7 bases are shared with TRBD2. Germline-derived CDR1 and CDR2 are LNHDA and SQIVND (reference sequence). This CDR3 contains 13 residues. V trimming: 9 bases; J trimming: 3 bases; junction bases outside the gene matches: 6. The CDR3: CASRTSGTDTQYF. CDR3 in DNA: TGTGCCAGCAGGACTAGTGGGACAGATACGCAGTATTTT. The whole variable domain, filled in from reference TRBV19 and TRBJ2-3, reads DGGITQSPKYLFRKEGQNVTLSCEQNLNHDAMYWYRQDPGQGLRLIYYSQIVNDFQKGDIAEGYSVSREKKESFPLTVTSAQKNPTAFYLCASRTSGTDTQYFGPGTRLTVL.

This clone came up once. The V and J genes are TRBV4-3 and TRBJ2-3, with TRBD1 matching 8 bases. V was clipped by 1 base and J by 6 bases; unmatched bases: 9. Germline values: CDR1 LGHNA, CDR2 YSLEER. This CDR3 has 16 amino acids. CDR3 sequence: CASSQVGRGQGDTQYF. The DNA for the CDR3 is TGCGCCAGCAGCCAAGTGGGCAGGGGGCAGGGTGATACGCAGTATTTT.

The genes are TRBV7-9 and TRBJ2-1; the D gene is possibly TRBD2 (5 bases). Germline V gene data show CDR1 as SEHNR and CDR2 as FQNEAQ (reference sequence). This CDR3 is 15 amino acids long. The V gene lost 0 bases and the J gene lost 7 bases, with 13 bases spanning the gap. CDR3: CASSLALAVVNEQFF. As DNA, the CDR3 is TGTGCCAGCAGCTTAGCCCTAGCCGTTGTGAATGAGCAGTTCTTC.

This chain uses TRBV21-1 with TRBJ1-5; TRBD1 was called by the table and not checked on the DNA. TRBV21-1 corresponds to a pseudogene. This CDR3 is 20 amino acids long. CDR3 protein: CASSKSILGQGDYSNQPQHF. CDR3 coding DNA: TGTGCCAGCAGCAAAAGTATATTAGGACAGGGAGACTATAGCAATCAGCCCCAGCATTTT.

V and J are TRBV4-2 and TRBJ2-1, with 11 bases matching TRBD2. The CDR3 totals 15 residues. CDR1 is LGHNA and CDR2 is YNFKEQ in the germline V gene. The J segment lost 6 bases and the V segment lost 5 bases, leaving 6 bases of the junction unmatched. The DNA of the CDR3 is TGTGCCAGCAGCTTATTAGCGGGGGGGCCCAATGAGCAGTTCTTC. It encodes CASSLLAGGPNEQFF.

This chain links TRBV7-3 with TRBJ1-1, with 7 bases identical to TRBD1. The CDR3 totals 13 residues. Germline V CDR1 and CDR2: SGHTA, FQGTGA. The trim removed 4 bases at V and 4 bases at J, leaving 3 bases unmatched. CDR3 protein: CASSSRQGTEAFF. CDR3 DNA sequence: TGTGCCAGCAGCTCTCGACAGGGCACTGAAGCTTTCTTT.